The 30 T cell receptor beta chains in this list originate from one sample, sequenced in a study of shared clonotypes between healthy human individuals. Clones were read by immunoSEQ multiplex PCR, and TCRdb kept only the in-frame ones, dropping some. The table records 650,000 to 800,000 clones, 55% to 75% of them present only once. The sequenced sample consisted of memory CD4+ T cells sorted from blood. Subset reported: CD45RA-negative fraction. These TCRs come from a woman aged 30 to 39 in good health.

This clone was found once. V usage is TRBV6-6 and J usage is TRBJ2-1; 14 bases are a match to TRBD2. CDR3 length equals 16 residues. The germline V gene has CDR1 MNHNY and CDR2 SVGAGI (reference sequence). Trimming took 10 bases from V and 4 from J; bases not matched to a gene: 9. CDR3 coding DNA: TGTGCCATCGGACTAGCGGGAGGTTCTGCGTACAATGAGCAGTTCTTC. Protein: CAIGLAGGSAYNEQFF.

The rearrangement links TRBV27 to TRBJ2-7; no firm D call. This CDR3 has 15 residues. Germline V CDR1 and CDR2: MNHEY, SMNVEV (reference sequence). V dropped 4 bases and J dropped 0 bases, with 13 bases sitting between them. The CDR3 DNA reads TGTGCCAGCAGTTCCGCAGCCGCCGACTCCTACGAGCAGTACTTC. This codes for CASSSAAADSYEQYF.

The J gene is TRBJ1-4, the V gene TRBV6-5; TRBD1 is a possible D gene (5 bases). Germline V CDR1 and CDR2: MNHEY, SVGAGI. The CDR3 has 15 amino acids. V gave up 0 bases and J gave up 3 bases, with 8 bases separating them. The CDR3 spells CASSYSRGPNEKLFF. CDR3 nucleotide sequence: TGTGCCAGCAGTTACTCGAGGGGACCTAATGAAAAACTGTTTTTT.

CDR3 residues: CASGRGSDTQYF. The CDR3 coding sequence is TGCGCCAGCGGGAGGGGCTCAGATACGCAGTATTTT. This chain uses TRBV5-1 with TRBJ2-3; 7 nucleotides line up with TRBD2. The CDR3 extends over 12 amino acids. CDR1 is SGHRS, CDR2 YFSETQ, per germline. The V and J ends lost 7 bases and 4 bases, in that order; junction bases with no gene match: 3.

This chain uses TRBV27 with TRBJ1-2, with 10 nucleotides matching TRBD1. This CDR3 is built from 12 residues. J lost 6 bases, V lost 8 bases, and 3 bases had no gene match. CDR1 MNHEY and CDR2 SMNVEV come from the germline V gene (reference sequence). CDR3: CASRDRGHGYTF. The CDR3 region has the DNA TGTGCCAGCCGGGACAGGGGCCATGGCTACACCTTC.

The genes are TRBV6-6 and TRBJ1-5; the D gene is possibly TRBD1 (5 bases). The CDR3 spans 14 residues. V dropped 6 bases and J dropped 4 bases, with 13 bases sitting between them. In germline, CDR1 is MNHNY, CDR2 SVGAGI (reference sequence). The CDR3 loop reads CASSSGEGNQPQHF. The CDR3 region has the DNA TGTGCCAGCAGCTCCGGGGAGGGGAATCAGCCCCAGCATTTT.

The J gene is TRBJ2-1, the V gene TRBV7-9; TRBD2 might be the D (5 bases). CDR1 is SEHNR and CDR2 is FQNEAQ in the germline V gene (reference sequence). There are 17 residues in the CDR3. V gave up 5 bases and J gave up 0 bases, with 17 bases separating them. The CDR3 reads CASSPLDGRGSYNEQFF. CDR3 coding DNA: TGTGCCAGCAGCCCGCTGGATGGTCGGGGCTCCTACAATGAGCAGTTCTTC.

J is TRBJ1-2 and V is TRBV30, with TRBD1 matching over 11 bases. CDR3 size: 15 residues. CDR1 and CDR2 from the germline V gene are GTSNPN and SVGIG (reference sequence). The V segment lost 0 bases and the J segment 5 bases; nucleotides outside the gene matches: 5. The CDR3: CAWSVGQGARYGYTF. The CDR3 DNA reads TGTGCCTGGAGTGTCGGACAGGGGGCGCGGTATGGCTACACCTTC.

This clone was found a few times. The chain uses TRBV19 and TRBJ2-3, with D possibly being TRBD1 (6 bases). The germline V gene has CDR1 LNHDA and CDR2 SQIVND (reference sequence). The CDR3 has 14 residues. The V end lost 6 bases, the J end lost 4 bases, and 14 bases lay between the germline ends. CDR3 protein: CASSWQGRSDTQYF. CDR3 DNA: TGTGCCAGTAGCTGGCAGGGGAGATCAGATACGCAGTATTTT. The variable domain in full, with the rest retrieved from reference TRBV19 and TRBJ2-3, is DGGITQSPKYLFRKEGQNVTLSCEQNLNHDAMYWYRQDPGQGLRLIYYSQIVNDFQKGDIAEGYSVSREKKESFPLTVTSAQKNPTAFYLCASSWQGRSDTQYFGPGTRLTVL.

The rearrangement joins TRBV5-1 to TRBJ2-5; 8 bases are shared with TRBD2. J gave up 4 bases and V 9 bases, and 14 bases lay outside the gene matches. CDR3 length: 15 amino acids. Germline CDR1 is SGHRS and CDR2 is YFSETQ. The CDR3 loop reads CATSYLGLAGETQYF. Here the CDR3 DNA reads TGCGCCACCAGTTACCTGGGGCTAGCGGGAGAGACCCAGTACTTC.

This clone showed up many times. The chain couples TRBV10-3 to TRBJ2-7; TRBD1 matches at 9 bases. The CDR3 loop spans 15 amino acids. V lost 8 bases to trimming and J lost 6 bases; unmatched junction nucleotides: 14. From germline, CDR1 is ENHRY and CDR2 SYGVKD. As DNA, the CDR3 is TGTGCCATCCACCCCTCGGGACAGGGTCGTAGCGAGCAGTACTTC. Protein sequence: CAIHPSGQGRSEQYF.

This clone was seen only once. This chain connects TRBV9 to TRBJ1-1; the D is unclear. Germline loops: CDR1 SGDLS, CDR2 YYNGEE. The CDR3 spans 15 residues. V was pared by 1 base and J by 0 bases, with 10 bases between. This chain's CDR3 is CASSVSSQMNTEAFF. The CDR3 DNA follows: TGTGCCAGCAGCGTATCCTCCCAGATGAACACTGAAGCTTTCTTT.

This clone was detected many times. The chain joins TRBV13 to TRBJ2-1, with D possibly matching TRBD2 (5 bases). Germline values: CDR1 PRHDT, CDR2 FYEKMQ (reference sequence). With 7 bases removed from V and 3 bases from J, the gap between germline ends came to 16 bases. CDR3 size: 15 residues. Written as DNA, the CDR3 is TGTGCCAGCACCCGTTTTTCGGGAAACTACAATGAGCAGTTCTTC. Its translation: CASTRFSGNYNEQFF.

The J gene is TRBJ2-1, the V gene TRBV27, with 8 nucleotides matching TRBD2. Germline V lookup: CDR1 MNHEY, CDR2 SMNVEV (reference sequence). V lost 7 bases and J lost 7; bases outside the gene matches: 12. This CDR3 has 15 amino acids. The CDR3 sequence: CASTPDSGNENEQFF. CDR3 sequence (DNA): TGTGCCAGCACCCCGGATAGCGGGAACGAAAATGAGCAGTTCTTC.

This chain joins TRBV29-1 and TRBJ1-1, with a tentative D call TRBD1 (6 bases). Germline lookup yields CDR1 SQVTM and CDR2 ANQGSEA. The CDR3 contains 11 residues. V lost 7 bases and J lost 7, with 13 bases in between. The CDR3 here is CSAGAGGEAFF. CDR3 nucleotide sequence: TGCAGCGCGGGGGCAGGAGGTGAAGCTTTCTTT.

Only a few counts were recorded for this clone. The rearrangement joins TRBV5-6 to TRBJ2-3; 12 bases fit TRBD2. Trimming took 4 bases from V and 11 from J; bases not matched to a gene: 11. The CDR3 sequence is 15 residues long. Germline CDR1 reads SGHDT; CDR2 reads YYEEEE. Written as DNA, the CDR3 is TGTGCCAGCAGCAGACTAGCGGGGGCCGTCGGCGTGCAGTATTTT. This sequence encodes CASSRLAGAVGVQYF.

The rearrangement links TRBV20-1 to TRBJ2-5, with D perhaps given as TRBD1 or TRBD2 (5 bases each). Germline V CDR1 and CDR2: DFQATT, SNEGSKA (reference sequence). This CDR3 spans 11 amino acids. V lost 6 bases to trimming and J lost 11 bases, with 16 bases between them. CDR3 sequence reads: CSARPGREQYF. CDR3 DNA sequence: TGCAGTGCACGTCCGGGCAGGGAGCAGTACTTC.

This rearrangement joins TRBV29-1 to TRBJ2-2, with 11 bases aligning to TRBD1. This CDR3 has 14 amino acids. The J segment lost 6 bases and the V segment lost 7 bases, leaving 7 bases of the junction unmatched. Germline CDR1 SQVTM, CDR2 ANQGSEA. Here the CDR3 reads CSASGTGGAGELFF. Written as DNA, the CDR3 is TGCAGCGCCTCCGGGACAGGGGGTGCCGGGGAGCTGTTTTTT.

This rearrangement joins TRBV30 to TRBJ1-5; D is perhaps TRBD1 (6 bases). This CDR3 has 15 residues. The germline V gene encodes CDR1 GTSNPN and CDR2 SVGIG (reference sequence). V lost 1 base, J lost 4 bases, and 14 bases lay in between. Written as DNA, the CDR3 is TGTGCCTGGAGTGCAGTTGGAGGGGGTAATCAGCCCCAGCATTTT. Amino acids: CAWSAVGGGNQPQHF.

CDR3 loop: CASSSMDGQASSPPDTQYF. CDR3 coding DNA: TGTGCCAGCAGTTCGATGGACGGCCAGGCCTCATCCCCCCCAGATACGCAGTATTTT. The V call is TRBV28, the J call TRBJ2-3; unclear D gene. The CDR3 loop spans 19 amino acids. Deletions cut 4 bases from V and 4 bases from J, with 27 bases between. The germline gives CDR1 MDHEN, CDR2 SYDVKM.

The chain links TRBV5-1 to TRBJ2-3, with 9 bases identical to TRBD1. The CDR3 runs to 15 residues. The V gene's germline CDR1 is SGHRS and CDR2 YFSETQ. Unmatched junction bases numbered 1, after V lost 1 base and J lost 1 base. The CDR3 DNA follows: TGCGCCAGCAGCTTGTGGGACAGGGGCACAGATACGCAGTATTTT. This codes for CASSLWDRGTDTQYF.

This clone turned up a few times. This chain uses TRBV25-1 with TRBJ2-1; 8 bases fit TRBD2. The ends lost 5 bases at V and 8 bases at J; junction bases unmatched: 17. The CDR3 loop spans 17 amino acids. Germline CDR1 reads MGHDK; CDR2 reads SYGVNS. As DNA, the CDR3 is TGTGCCAGCAGTACGCCGGGACTAGATATATTGCACGATGAGCAGTTCTTC. Its translation: CASSTPGLDILHDEQFF.

This chain uses TRBV6-1 with TRBJ2-3; 7 bases are a match to TRBD1. The CDR3 runs 13 residues. CDR1 and CDR2 from the germline V gene are MNHNS and SASEGT. V shed 4 bases, J shed 6 bases, and the junction held 4 bases outside the gene matches. The CDR3 spells CASSVQGPDTQYF. CDR3 coding DNA: TGTGCCAGCAGTGTACAGGGGCCGGATACGCAGTATTTT.

The rearrangement uses TRBV10-3 and TRBJ2-7; 8 bases fit TRBD2. V dropped 6 bases and J dropped 5; count of bases not matched to a gene: 12. Germline values: CDR1 ENHRY, CDR2 SYGVKD. The CDR3 is made up of 15 amino acids. CDR3 nucleotides: TGTGCCATCAGCCGCTCGGGCGGGAGGATCCACGAGCAGTACTTC. It encodes CAISRSGGRIHEQYF.

This sequence joins TRBV5-4 and TRBJ2-3; perhaps TRBD2 as D (6 bases). CDR3 length: 16 residues. Trimming took 2 bases from V and 2 from J, leaving 15 bases between them. Germline V gene lookup returns CDR1 SGHNT and CDR2 YYREEE (reference sequence). This CDR3 reads CASSFFKGLDTDTQYF. DNA of the CDR3: TGTGCCAGCAGCTTTTTTAAGGGACTCGACACAGATACGCAGTATTTT.

The V call is TRBV5-1, the J call TRBJ2-3; maybe TRBD2 (5 bases). The germline CDR1 and CDR2 sequences are SGHRS and YFSETQ. Trimming took 4 bases from V and 0 from J, leaving 12 bases between them. The CDR3 runs 15 residues. The CDR3 region has the DNA TGCGCCAGCAGCGTACCGGGATCTAGCACAGATACGCAGTATTTT. The encoded protein is CASSVPGSSTDTQYF. Filled out from reference TRBV5-1 and TRBJ2-3, the complete variable domain reads KAGVTQTPRYLIKTRGQQVTLSCSPISGHRSVSWYQQTPGQGLQFLFEYFSETQRNKGNFPGRFSGRQFSNSRSEMNVSTLELGDSALYLCASSVPGSSTDTQYFGPGTRLTVL.

CDR3 nucleotide sequence: TGTGCCAGCAATACCCAGGGTCCCCCCATGAGCACTGAAGCTTTCTTT. Amino acids: CASNTQGPPMSTEAFF. V gene TRBV2 combines with J gene TRBJ1-1, with D possibly TRBD1 on 5 matching bases. Trimming took off 7 bases at V and 4 bases at J, with 22 bases between the two ends. The CDR3 has 16 residues. Germline V gives CDR1 SNHLY, CDR2 FYNNEI.

The chain recombines TRBV18 with TRBJ2-5, with D uncertain. Germline CDR1 KGHSH, CDR2 LQKENI. V was shortened by 6 bases and J by 4 bases, with 18 bases between the two germline ends. This CDR3 is 15 amino acids long. In DNA form, the CDR3 reads TGTGCCAGCTCCCCCAACCAGGAGCTAGGAGAGACCCAGTACTTC. Protein sequence: CASSPNQELGETQYF. Supplemented by reference TRBV18 and TRBJ2-5, the full variable domain reads NAGVMQNPRHLVRRRGQEARLRCSPMKGHSHVYWYRQLPEEGLKFMVYLQKENIIDESGMPKERFSAEFPKEGPSILRIQQVVRGDSAAYFCASSPNQELGETQYFGPGTRLLVL.

This chain connects TRBV19 to TRBJ2-3; 9 bases line up with TRBD1. The V gene's germline CDR1 is LNHDA and CDR2 SQIVND (reference sequence). J was trimmed by 4 bases and V by 5 bases; bases with no gene match: 7. The CDR3 contains 15 residues. CDR3 amino acids: CASSATRTGADTQYF. As DNA, the CDR3 is TGTGCCAGTAGTGCAACAAGGACAGGGGCAGATACGCAGTATTTT.

V and J are TRBV29-1 and TRBJ1-2; D remains ambiguous. V was shortened by 7 bases and J by 6 bases, with 12 bases between the two germline ends. Germline V gene sequence: CDR1 SQVTM, CDR2 ANQGSEA. The CDR3 contains 11 residues. This chain's CDR3 is CSAGLTHGYTF. For the CDR3, the DNA is TGCAGCGCCGGGCTGACACATGGCTACACCTTC.